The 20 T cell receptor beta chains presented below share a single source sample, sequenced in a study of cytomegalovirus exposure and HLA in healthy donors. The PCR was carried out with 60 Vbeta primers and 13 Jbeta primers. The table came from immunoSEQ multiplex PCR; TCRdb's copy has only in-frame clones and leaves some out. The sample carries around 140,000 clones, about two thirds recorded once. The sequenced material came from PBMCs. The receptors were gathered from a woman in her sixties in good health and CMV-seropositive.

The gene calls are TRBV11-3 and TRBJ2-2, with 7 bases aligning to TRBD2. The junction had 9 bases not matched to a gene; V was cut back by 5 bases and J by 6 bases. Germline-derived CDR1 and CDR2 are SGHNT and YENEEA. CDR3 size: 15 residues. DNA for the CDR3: TGTGCCAGCAGCCCCGGGGGAGGGCTGGCCGGGGAGCTGTTTTTT. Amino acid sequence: CASSPGGGLAGELFF.

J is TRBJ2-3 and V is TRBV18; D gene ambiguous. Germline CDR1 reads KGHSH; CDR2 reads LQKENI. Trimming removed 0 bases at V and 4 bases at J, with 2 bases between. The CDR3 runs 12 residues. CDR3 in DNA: TGTGCCAGCTCACCACCCGCAGATACGCAGTATTTT. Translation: CASSPPADTQYF.

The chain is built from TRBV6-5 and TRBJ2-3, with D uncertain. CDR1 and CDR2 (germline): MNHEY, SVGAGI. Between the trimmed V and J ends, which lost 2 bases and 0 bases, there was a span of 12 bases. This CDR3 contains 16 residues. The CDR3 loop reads CASSYGGSRSTDTQYF. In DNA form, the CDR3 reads TGTGCCAGCAGTTACGGTGGTAGCCGTAGCACAGATACGCAGTATTTT.

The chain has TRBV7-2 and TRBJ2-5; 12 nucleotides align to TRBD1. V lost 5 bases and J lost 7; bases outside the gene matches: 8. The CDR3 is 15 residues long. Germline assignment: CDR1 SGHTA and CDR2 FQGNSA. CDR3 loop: CASSPRGTGGGTQYF. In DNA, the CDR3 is TGTGCCAGCAGCCCCCGCGGGACAGGGGGCGGGACCCAGTACTTC.

As DNA, the CDR3 is TGTGCCAGCAGAGGACACTTTGAAGCTTTCTTT. Translating gives CASRGHFEAFF. This chain connects TRBV6-1 to TRBJ1-1, with D possibly matching TRBD1 (5 bases). The V and J ends lost 6 bases and 7 bases respectively, with 9 bases between them. This CDR3 comprises 11 residues. The germline V gene has CDR1 MNHNS and CDR2 SASEGT.

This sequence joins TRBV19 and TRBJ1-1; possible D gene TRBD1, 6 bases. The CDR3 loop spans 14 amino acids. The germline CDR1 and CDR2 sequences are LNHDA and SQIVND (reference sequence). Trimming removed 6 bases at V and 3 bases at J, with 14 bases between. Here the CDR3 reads CASSQTGVYTEAFF. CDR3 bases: TGTGCCAGTAGCCAGACAGGCGTTTACACTGAAGCTTTCTTT.

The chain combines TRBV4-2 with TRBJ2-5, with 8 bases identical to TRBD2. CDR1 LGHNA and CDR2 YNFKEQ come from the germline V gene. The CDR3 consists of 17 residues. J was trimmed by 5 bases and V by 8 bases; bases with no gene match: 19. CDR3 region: CASSLGVSGREGETQYF. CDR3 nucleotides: TGTGCCAGCTCCCTTGGGGTAAGCGGGAGAGAAGGGGAGACCCAGTACTTC.

The CDR3 DNA reads as TGTGCCAGCAGCCGAGAGCCCTATGGCTACACCTTC. Translation: CASSREPYGYTF. This chain uses TRBV5-6 with TRBJ1-2; D remains ambiguous. The CDR3 totals 12 residues. V was pared by 4 bases and J by 4 bases, with 8 bases between. Germline values: CDR1 SGHDT, CDR2 YYEEEE.

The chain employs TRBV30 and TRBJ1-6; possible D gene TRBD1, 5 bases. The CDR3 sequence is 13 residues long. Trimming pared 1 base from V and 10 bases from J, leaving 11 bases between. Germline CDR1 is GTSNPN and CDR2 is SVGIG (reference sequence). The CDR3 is CAWSDQGKSPLHF. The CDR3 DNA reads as TGTGCCTGGAGTGACCAGGGAAAATCACCCCTCCACTTT.

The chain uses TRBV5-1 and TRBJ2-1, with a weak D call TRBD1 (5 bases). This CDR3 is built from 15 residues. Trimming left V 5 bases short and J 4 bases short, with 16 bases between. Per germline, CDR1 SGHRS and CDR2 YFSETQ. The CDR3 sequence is CASRVDSGFYNEQFF. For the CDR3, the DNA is TGCGCCAGCAGAGTCGACAGTGGGTTTTACAATGAGCAGTTCTTC. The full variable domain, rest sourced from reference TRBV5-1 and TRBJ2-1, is KAGVTQTPRYLIKTRGQQVTLSCSPISGHRSVSWYQQTPGQGLQFLFEYFSETQRNKGNFPGRFSGRQFSNSRSEMNVSTLELGDSALYLCASRVDSGFYNEQFFGPGTRLTVL.

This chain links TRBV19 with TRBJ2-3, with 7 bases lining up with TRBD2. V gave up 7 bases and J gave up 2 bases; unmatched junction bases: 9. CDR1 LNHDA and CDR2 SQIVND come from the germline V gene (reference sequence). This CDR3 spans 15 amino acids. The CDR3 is CASTDSAGLTDTQYF. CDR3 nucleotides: TGTGCCAGTACCGATTCAGCGGGACTCACAGATACGCAGTATTTT.

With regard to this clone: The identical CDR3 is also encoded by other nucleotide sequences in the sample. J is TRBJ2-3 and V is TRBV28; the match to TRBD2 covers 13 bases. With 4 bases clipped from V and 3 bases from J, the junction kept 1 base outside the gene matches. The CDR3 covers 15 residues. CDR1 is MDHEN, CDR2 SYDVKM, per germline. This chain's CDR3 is CASSWTSGSTDTQYF. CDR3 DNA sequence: TGTGCCAGCAGTTGGACTAGCGGGAGTACAGATACGCAGTATTTT.

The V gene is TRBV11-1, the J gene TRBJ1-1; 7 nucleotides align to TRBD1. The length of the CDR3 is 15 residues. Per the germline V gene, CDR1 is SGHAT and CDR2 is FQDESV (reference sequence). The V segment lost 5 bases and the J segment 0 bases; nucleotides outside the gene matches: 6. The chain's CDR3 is CASSKQGSMNTEAFF. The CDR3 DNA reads TGTGCCAGCAGCAAACAGGGGTCTATGAACACTGAAGCTTTCTTT.

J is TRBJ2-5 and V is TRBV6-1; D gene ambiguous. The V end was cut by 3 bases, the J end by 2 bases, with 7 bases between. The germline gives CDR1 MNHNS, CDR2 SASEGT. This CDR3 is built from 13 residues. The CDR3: CASSEMRQETQYF. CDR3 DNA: TGTGCCAGCAGTGAGATGCGACAAGAGACCCAGTACTTC.

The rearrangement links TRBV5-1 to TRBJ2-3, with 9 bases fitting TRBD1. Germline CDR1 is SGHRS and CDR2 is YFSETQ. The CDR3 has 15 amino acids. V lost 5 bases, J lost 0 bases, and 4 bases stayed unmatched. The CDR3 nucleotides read TGCGCCAGCAGAACCGGGACAGGGAGCACAGATACGCAGTATTTT. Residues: CASRTGTGSTDTQYF. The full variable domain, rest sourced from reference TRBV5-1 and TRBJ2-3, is KAGVTQTPRYLIKTRGQQVTLSCSPISGHRSVSWYQQTPGQGLQFLFEYFSETQRNKGNFPGRFSGRQFSNSRSEMNVSTLELGDSALYLCASRTGTGSTDTQYFGPGTRLTVL.

Here the CDR3 DNA reads TGTGCCAGCAGCGCATGGGGTAGCGGGGCTTCCGGGGAGCTGTTTTTT. It specifies CASSAWGSGASGELFF. The gene calls are TRBV9 and TRBJ2-2, with 8 bases matching TRBD2. This CDR3 comprises 16 residues. CDR1 SGDLS and CDR2 YYNGEE come from the germline V gene. The V and J ends lost 3 bases and 6 bases, in that order; junction bases with no gene match: 10.

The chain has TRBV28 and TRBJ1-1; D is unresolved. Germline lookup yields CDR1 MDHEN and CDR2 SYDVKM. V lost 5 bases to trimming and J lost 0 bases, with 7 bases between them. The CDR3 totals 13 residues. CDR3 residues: CASSRVVNTEAFF. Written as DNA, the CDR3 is TGTGCCAGCAGTCGCGTAGTGAACACTGAAGCTTTCTTT. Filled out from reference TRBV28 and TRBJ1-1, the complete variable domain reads DVKVTQSSRYLVKRTGEKVFLECVQDMDHENMFWYRQDPGLGLRLIYFSYDVKMKEKGDIPEGYSVSREKKERFSLILESASTNQTSMYLCASSRVVNTEAFFGQGTRLTVV.

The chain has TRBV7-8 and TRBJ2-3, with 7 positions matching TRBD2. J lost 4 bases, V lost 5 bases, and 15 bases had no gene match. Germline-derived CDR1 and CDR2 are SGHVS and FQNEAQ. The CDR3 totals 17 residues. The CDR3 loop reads CASSALTSNGAPDTQYF. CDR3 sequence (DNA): TGTGCCAGCAGCGCCTTGACTAGCAATGGAGCGCCAGATACGCAGTATTTT.

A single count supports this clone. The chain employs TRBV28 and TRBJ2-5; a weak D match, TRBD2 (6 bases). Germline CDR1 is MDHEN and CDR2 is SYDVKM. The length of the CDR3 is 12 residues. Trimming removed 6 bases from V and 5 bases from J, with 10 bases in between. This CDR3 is CASRASGETQYF. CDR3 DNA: TGTGCCAGCAGGGCCAGCGGGGAGACCCAGTACTTC.

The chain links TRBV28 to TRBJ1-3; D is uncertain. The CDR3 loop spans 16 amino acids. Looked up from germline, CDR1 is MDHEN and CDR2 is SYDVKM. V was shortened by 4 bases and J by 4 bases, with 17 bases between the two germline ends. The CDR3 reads CASSSPGREWGNTIYF. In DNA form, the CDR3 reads TGTGCCAGCAGTTCCCCAGGCAGAGAGTGGGGAAACACCATATATTTT. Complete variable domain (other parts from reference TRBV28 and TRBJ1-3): DVKVTQSSRYLVKRTGEKVFLECVQDMDHENMFWYRQDPGLGLRLIYFSYDVKMKEKGDIPEGYSVSREKKERFSLILESASTNQTSMYLCASSSPGREWGNTIYFGEGSWLTVV.